This TCR beta chain was obtained from a study of early stage breast cancer tumors. The CDR3 sequence is 13 residues long. The germline gives CDR1 LNHDA, CDR2 SQIVND (reference sequence). Trimming removed 3 bases from V and 5 bases from J, with 8 bases in between. Produced via immunoSEQ multiplex PCR; TCRdb's table is partial and in-frame only. The sample yields roughly 30,000 clones, almost 85% seen once. The TCR sequence derives from a person in their fifties with breast cancer. Sequencing used blood. The chain combines TRBV19 with TRBJ2-4; tentative D call: TRBD2 (6 bases). The CDR3 DNA is TGTGCCAGTAGTATGAGGGAGGAAAACATTCAGTACTTC. Protein sequence: CASSMREENIQYF.